The 24 T cell receptor beta chains below come from one sample, sequenced in a study of T cell responses to AZD1222 COVID-19 vaccine. Sequenced by immunoSEQ multiplex PCR; TCRdb stores in-frame clones only, minus some. The repertoire has roughly 150,000 clones, just over 90% of them found once; the top ten carry less than 2%. Sample: peripheral blood, taken on day 0 of AZD1222 vaccination. The receptors were sampled from an adult in good health.

In DNA, the CDR3 is TGCGCCAGCAGCCAGCAGGGGGAAGACACTGAAGCTTTCTTT. Translated: CASSQQGEDTEAFF. The rearrangement uses TRBV4-3 and TRBJ1-1, with 7 bases fitting TRBD1. Germline V lookup: CDR1 LGHNA, CDR2 YSLEER. The CDR3 covers 14 residues. J gave up 3 bases and V 3 bases, and 4 bases lay outside the gene matches.

The chain has TRBV2 and TRBJ1-2; 10 bases agree with TRBD1. V shed 5 bases and J 4 bases; nucleotides not matched to a gene: 4. The CDR3 contains 14 residues. Germline V gene sequence: CDR1 SNHLY, CDR2 FYNNEI. This CDR3 reads CASSPGTGVYGYTF. DNA of the CDR3: TGTGCCAGCAGTCCCGGGACAGGGGTCTATGGCTACACCTTC.

This chain links TRBV7-9 with TRBJ1-4; 7 bases are a match to TRBD1. The V segment lost 1 base and the J segment 5 bases; nucleotides outside the gene matches: 16. Germline assignment: CDR1 SEHNR and CDR2 FQNEAQ (reference sequence). The CDR3 loop spans 19 amino acids. CDR3 amino acids: CASSLDLHFGQARNEKLFF. CDR3 sequence (DNA): TGTGCCAGCAGCTTAGACTTGCACTTCGGACAGGCCAGAAATGAAAAACTGTTTTTT. Based on the CDR3 plus reference TRBV7-9 and TRBJ1-4, the full variable domain is DTGVSQNPRHKITKRGQNVTFRCDPISEHNRLYWYRQTLGQGPEFLTYFQNEAQLEKSRLLSDRFSAERPKGSFSTLEIQRTEQGDSAMYLCASSLDLHFGQARNEKLFFGSGTQLSVL.

This clone has just a few counts. The chain joins TRBV6-1 to TRBJ1-1; tentative D call: TRBD1 (5 bases). The CDR3 runs to 13 residues. Germline V CDR1 and CDR2: MNHNS, SASEGT. Trimming stripped 3 bases from V and 6 bases from J, with 11 bases between. This CDR3 is CASSEGLRPEAFF. DNA of the CDR3: TGTGCCAGCAGTGAGGGACTCCGTCCTGAAGCTTTCTTT.

The V and J genes are TRBV9 and TRBJ2-1, with TRBD2 identical over 7 bases. Trimming took 1 base from V and 10 from J; bases not matched to a gene: 17. The germline gives CDR1 SGDLS, CDR2 YYNGEE. The CDR3 contains 17 residues. CDR3: CASSVNAGAHSSGEQFF. The CDR3 nucleotides are TGTGCCAGCAGCGTAAACGCGGGAGCCCACAGTTCCGGGGAGCAGTTCTTC. The entire variable domain, with the rest obtained from reference TRBV9 and TRBJ2-1, is as follows: DSGVTQTPKHLITATGQRVTLRCSPRSGDLSVYWYQQSLDQGLQFLIQYYNGEERAKGNILERFSAQQFPDLHSELNLSSLELGDSALYFCASSVNAGAHSSGEQFFGPGTRLTVL.

The chain couples TRBV4-1 to TRBJ2-1; 8 bases line up with TRBD2. Germline V gene lookup returns CDR1 MGHRA and CDR2 YSYEKL. The CDR3 totals 17 residues. V lost 1 base, J lost 8 bases, and 13 bases stayed unmatched. Written as DNA, the CDR3 is TGCGCCAGCAGCCAAGGGACTAGCTCTTTGACTCGCGATGAGCAGTTCTTC. Translating it yields CASSQGTSSLTRDEQFF.

The J gene is TRBJ2-5, the V gene TRBV5-1, with TRBD2 matching over 10 bases. Germline assignment: CDR1 SGHRS and CDR2 YFSETQ. V shed 5 bases, J shed 2 bases, and the junction held 6 bases outside the gene matches. CDR3 length: 15 residues. The CDR3 DNA follows: TGCGCCAGCAGACTAGCGGGATCTCCTCAAGAGACCCAGTACTTC. Residues: CASRLAGSPQETQYF.

This clone was counted a few times. J is TRBJ2-7 and V is TRBV10-3; D is ambiguous. This CDR3 contains 12 residues. Germline values: CDR1 ENHRY, CDR2 SYGVKD. V was cut by 0 bases and J by 4 bases, with 4 bases left in between. The DNA for the CDR3 is TGTGCCATCAGTGAGTCCTCTTACGAGCAGTACTTC. This gives the protein CAISESSYEQYF.

The rearrangement uses TRBV7-8 and TRBJ2-7; D unclear. The CDR3 covers 16 residues. V lost 2 bases, J lost 5 bases, and 19 bases lay in between. Germline V lookup: CDR1 SGHVS, CDR2 FQNEAQ. CDR3 loop: CASSLWVGNSVNEQYF. The CDR3 nucleotides are TGTGCCAGCAGCTTATGGGTGGGGAATTCCGTGAACGAGCAGTACTTC.

This clone was observed a single time. This chain's CDR3 is CASSLGLAVPPYEQYF. The CDR3 bases are TGTGCCAGCAGCTTGGGACTAGCGGTGCCCCCCTACGAGCAGTACTTC. V gene TRBV5-4 combines with J gene TRBJ2-7; TRBD2 aligns across 9 bases. The V and J ends lost 0 bases and 2 bases, in that order; junction bases with no gene match: 6. Germline CDR1 SGHNT, CDR2 YYREEE (reference sequence). The CDR3 contains 16 residues.

V is TRBV19 and J is TRBJ1-1; 10 bases line up with TRBD1. V shed 5 bases and J 5 bases; nucleotides not matched to a gene: 8. Germline CDR1 is LNHDA and CDR2 is SQIVND (reference sequence). The CDR3 is made up of 15 amino acids. CDR3 in amino acids: CASSGRDRGWTEAFF. The DNA for the CDR3 is TGTGCCAGTAGTGGCCGGGACAGGGGTTGGACTGAAGCTTTCTTT. The full variable domain, with the rest looked up from reference TRBV19 and TRBJ1-1, is DGGITQSPKYLFRKEGQNVTLSCEQNLNHDAMYWYRQDPGQGLRLIYYSQIVNDFQKGDIAEGYSVSREKKESFPLTVTSAQKNPTAFYLCASSGRDRGWTEAFFGQGTRLTVV.

The V gene is TRBV24-1, the J gene TRBJ2-2; 13 bases map to TRBD2. This CDR3 comprises 18 residues. V shed 5 bases, J shed 2 bases, and the junction held 7 bases outside the gene matches. Germline V lookup: CDR1 KGHDR, CDR2 SFDVKD. This CDR3 is CATSVGGLAGPNTGELFF. The CDR3 region has the DNA TGTGCCACCAGTGTAGGGGGACTAGCGGGGCCCAACACCGGGGAGCTGTTTTTT.

The V and J genes are TRBV3-1 (or the pseudogene TRBV3-2) and TRBJ2-3; possibly TRBD2 for D (6 bases). This CDR3 spans 16 amino acids. The germline gives CDR1 LGHDT, CDR2 YNNKEL (reference sequence). The V end lost 0 bases, the J end lost 3 bases, and 13 bases lay between the germline ends. DNA for the CDR3: TGTGCCAGCAGCCAAGAAGGAACGGGAGCAACAGATACGCAGTATTTT. It translates to CASSQEGTGATDTQYF.

This chain joins TRBV5-6 and TRBJ2-7; the D gene could be TRBD1 or TRBD2 (5 bases each). This CDR3 contains 15 residues. The germline V and J ends were trimmed by 4 bases and 2 bases, with 16 bases remaining between them. Germline CDR1 reads SGHDT; CDR2 reads YYEEEE. CDR3 sequence: CASSLTGTGTYEQYF. The CDR3 DNA follows: TGTGCCAGCAGCCTAACCGGGACGGGGACCTACGAGCAGTACTTC.

The chain has TRBV6-2 or TRBV6-3 and TRBJ2-7, with D perhaps TRBD2 (6 bases). CDR3 size: 16 residues. The germline CDR1 and CDR2 sequences are MNHEY and SVGEGT. V lost 2 bases and J lost 2, with 16 bases in between. The CDR3 DNA is TGTGCCAGCAGTTACACCCCGGTGGGGGAGGCCTACGAGCAGTACTTC. Protein product: CASSYTPVGEAYEQYF.

The chain employs TRBV2 and TRBJ2-7; 8 bases are shared with TRBD2. This CDR3 is built from 14 residues. Germline V gene lookup returns CDR1 SNHLY and CDR2 FYNNEI. The junction had 8 bases not matched to a gene; V was cut back by 7 bases and J by 3 bases. The CDR3 DNA reads TGTGCCAGCAACCCGACTAGCGAAAACTACGAGCAGTACTTC. Protein: CASNPTSENYEQYF. Based on the CDR3 plus reference TRBV2 and TRBJ2-7, the full variable domain is EPEVTQTPSHQVTQMGQEVILRCVPISNHLYFYWYRQILGQKVEFLVSFYNNEISEKSEIFDDQFSVERPDGSNFTLKIRSTKLEDSAMYFCASNPTSENYEQYFGPGTRLTVT.

This clone was picked up one time. The genes are TRBV7-2 and TRBJ2-3; 10 positions match TRBD2. This CDR3 has 18 amino acids. The germline V gene encodes CDR1 SGHTA and CDR2 FQGNSA. The V and J ends lost 2 bases and 3 bases, in that order; junction bases with no gene match: 11. CDR3 amino acids: CASSLLLSSGSRTDTQYF. Written as DNA, the CDR3 is TGTGCCAGCAGCTTATTACTGTCTAGCGGGAGTAGGACAGATACGCAGTATTTT. Combining the CDR3 with reference TRBV7-2 and TRBJ2-3 gives the whole variable domain GAGVSQSPSNKVTEKGKDVELRCDPISGHTALYWYRQSLGQGLEFLIYFQGNSAPDKSGLPSDRFSAERTGGSVSTLTIQRTQQEDSAVYLCASSLLLSSGSRTDTQYFGPGTRLTVL.

The V call is TRBV29-1, the J call TRBJ2-5; tentative D call: TRBD2 (5 bases). V was clipped by 6 bases and J by 4 bases, with 18 bases between them. The CDR3 totals 14 residues. CDR1 and CDR2 from the germline V gene are SQVTM and ANQGSEA. CDR3 nucleotide sequence: TGCAGCGTCGAAAGGACGGGATTAGGAGAGACCCAGTACTTC. Translating it yields CSVERTGLGETQYF.

This chain links TRBV2 with TRBJ1-6; 7 bases map to TRBD1. CDR1 is SNHLY, CDR2 FYNNEI, per germline. The CDR3 spans 18 residues. V dropped 8 bases and J dropped 0; count of bases not matched to a gene: 13. Here the CDR3 DNA reads TGTGCCAGCGGTACAGGGGCTCTTTGGGTCTCCTATAATTCACCCCTCCACTTT. Its translation is CASGTGALWVSYNSPLHF. The entire variable domain, with the rest obtained from reference TRBV2 and TRBJ1-6, is as follows: EPEVTQTPSHQVTQMGQEVILRCVPISNHLYFYWYRQILGQKVEFLVSFYNNEISEKSEIFDDQFSVERPDGSNFTLKIRSTKLEDSAMYFCASGTGALWVSYNSPLHFGNGTRLTVT.

The chain carries TRBV11-2 and TRBJ1-3; D remains ambiguous. The CDR3 runs 15 residues. Trimming removed 5 bases from V and 0 bases from J, with 11 bases in between. Germline-derived CDR1 and CDR2 are SGHAT and FQNNGV. In DNA form, the CDR3 reads TGTGCCAGCAGCCCCGGAACGAGCTCTGGAAACACCATATATTTT. Amino acid sequence: CASSPGTSSGNTIYF.

The rearrangement uses TRBV11-3 and TRBJ1-4; D not resolved. The germline V gene encodes CDR1 SGHNT and CDR2 YENEEA. The length of the CDR3 is 13 residues. V was shortened by 4 bases and J by 5 bases, with 8 bases between the two germline ends. The CDR3 nucleotides read TGTGCCAGCAGCTCCAACAGAAATGAAAAACTGTTTTTT. Protein: CASSSNRNEKLFF.

The chain combines TRBV30 with TRBJ2-4; TRBD2 might be the D (7 bases). The CDR3 covers 14 residues. Germline V gives CDR1 GTSNPN, CDR2 SVGIG (reference sequence). Trimming stripped 7 bases from V and 8 bases from J, with 21 bases between. The CDR3 coding sequence is TGTGCCTACGGTGGGGGGGCTCGGGGAGACATTCAGTACTTC. Translation: CAYGGGARGDIQYF.

The CDR3 sequence: CASSTTGMHSYEQYF. CDR3 sequence (DNA): TGTGCCAGCAGTACGACCGGGATGCACTCCTACGAGCAGTACTTC. J is TRBJ2-7 and V is TRBV28; TRBD2 might be the D (5 bases). V lost 5 bases and J 0 bases, leaving 14 bases between the germline ends. This CDR3 contains 15 residues. Germline V lookup: CDR1 MDHEN, CDR2 SYDVKM.

This sequence joins TRBV9 and TRBJ2-3; D possibly corresponds to TRBD2 (6 bases). Germline V lookup: CDR1 SGDLS, CDR2 YYNGEE. V was trimmed by 4 bases and J by 2 bases, leaving 11 bases between them. The CDR3 is 14 amino acids. CDR3 in amino acids: CASSLSGNTDTQYF. The DNA for the CDR3 is TGTGCCAGCAGCCTTAGCGGAAACACAGATACGCAGTATTTT.